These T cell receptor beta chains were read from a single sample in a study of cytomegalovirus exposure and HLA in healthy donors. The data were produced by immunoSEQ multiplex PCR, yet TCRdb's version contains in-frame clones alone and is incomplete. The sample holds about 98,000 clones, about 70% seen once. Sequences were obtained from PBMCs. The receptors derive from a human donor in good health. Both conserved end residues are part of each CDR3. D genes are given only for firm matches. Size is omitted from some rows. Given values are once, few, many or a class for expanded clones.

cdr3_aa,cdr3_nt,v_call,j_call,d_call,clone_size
CASRRDSGSSPLHF,TGTGCCAGCAGGCGGGACAGCGGGAGTTCACCCCTCCACTTT,TRBV6-5,TRBJ1-6,TRBD1,once
CASSTISSLYEQYF,TGTGCCAGCAGTACTATTTCATCCCTCTACGAGCAGTACTTC,TRBV27,TRBJ2-7,-,-
CASSISSSGSFSYEQYF,TGTGCCAGTAGTATCTCTTCCAGCGGCTCCTTCTCCTACGAGCAGTACTTC,TRBV19,TRBJ2-7,-,-
CASSFMASYEQYF,TGTGCCAGCAGCTTTATGGCAAGCTACGAGCAGTACTTC,TRBV5-6,TRBJ2-7,-,few
CASSLGLQGVGANVLTF,TGCGCCAGCAGCTTGGGTTTACAGGGGGTTGGGGCCAACGTCCTGACTTTC,TRBV5-1,TRBJ2-6,TRBD1,-
CAWTISGGISTYEQYF,TGTGCCTGGACCATATCAGGGGGTATTTCGACCTACGAGCAGTACTTC,TRBV30,TRBJ2-7,TRBD1,few
CAWSEVAGGEAFF,TGTGCCTGGAGTGAGGTGGCAGGGGGTGAAGCTTTCTTT,TRBV30,TRBJ1-1,TRBD1,few
CASSFREAEQFF,TGCGCCAGCAGCTTCCGAGAGGCTGAGCAGTTCTTC,TRBV5-1,TRBJ2-1,-,-
CASSPGPGTFSDTF,TGTGCCAGCAGCCCAGGTCCCGGGACATTCTCGGACACCTTC,TRBV5-6,TRBJ1-2,-,-
CASSPPQGLNTEAFF,TGTGCCAGCAGCCCCCCCCAGGGCTTGAACACTGAAGCTTTCTTT,TRBV6-6,TRBJ1-1,-,-
CASSMRLDNSPLHF,TGTGCCAGTAGTATGCGGCTCGATAATTCACCCCTCCACTTT,TRBV19,TRBJ1-6,-,-
CASGSNSGANVLTF,TGTGCCAGCGGGTCGAACTCTGGGGCCAACGTCCTGACTTTC,TRBV19,TRBJ2-6,-,-
CASSLSVTLRGEVETQYF,TGTGCCAGCAGTTTATCGGTCACGTTAAGGGGCGAGGTAGAGACCCAGTACTTC,TRBV27,TRBJ2-5,-,-
CASSMGTTEQYF,TGTGCCAGTAGTATGGGTACCACGGAGCAGTACTTC,TRBV19,TRBJ2-5,-,-
CASSLKSASGGAETQYF,TGTGCCAGCAGCTTAAAGTCGGCTAGCGGGGGGGCCGAGACCCAGTACTTC,TRBV7-8,TRBJ2-5,TRBD2,-
CASRYSGGGTYNEQFF,TGTGCCAGTAGGTATAGCGGGGGAGGGACCTACAATGAGCAGTTCTTC,TRBV19,TRBJ2-1,TRBD2,-
CASSEAARNTEAFF,TGTGCCAGCAGTGAAGCAGCGAGGAACACTGAAGCTTTCTTT,TRBV2,TRBJ1-1,-,-